This T cell receptor (beta chain) originates from a study of CD8+ T cells in alopecia areata. Notes on the study in general: Alphabeta T cells residing in normal skin are also sequenced in scalp samples.

Researchers sorted CD4+ cells into CD25+CD127- cells for several patients. CDR3 length: 14 residues. Trimming cost V 1 base and J 8 bases, with 12 bases left between them. CDR1 and CDR2 (germline): SGHDT, YYEEEE. Sequencing used cDNA as its template, made by extracting RNA and reverse transcribing it. Profiled with immunoSEQ multiplex PCR; TCRdb holds only in-frame clones, not every one. In the table there are under 9,000 clones, 55% to 75% of which are singletons. For this clone: Its antigen is unidentified.

The V gene is TRBV5-6, the J gene TRBJ1-4; D is ambiguous. Sequenced input: CD4+ Tregs sorted from blood. The TCR originated in a human donor with alopecia areata. CDR3 sequence reads: CASSLSGVAEKLFF. CDR3 in DNA: TGTGCCAGCAGCTTGAGCGGAGTGGCGGAAAAACTGTTTTTT.